These 20 T cell receptor beta chains were sequenced from one sample in a study of OX40 agonist ivuxolimab in advanced cancers. The table came from immunoSEQ multiplex PCR; TCRdb's copy has only in-frame clones and leaves some out. The table has tens of thousands of clones, just under 95% seen once; the top ten hold 0.25% to 0.35%. The input for sequencing was CD4+ or CD8+ T cells sorted from blood, taken in a trial of the OX40 agonist ivuxolimab. These receptors were collected from an adult with an advanced solid tumor such as melanoma, head and neck, liver or kidney cancer.

In its sample, this clone was seen once. This chain connects TRBV19 to TRBJ2-3; 8 nucleotides line up with TRBD1. There are 15 residues in the CDR3. Losses at the gene ends were 3 bases for V and 8 bases for J; bases not matched to a gene: 10. Germline-derived CDR1 and CDR2 are LNHDA and SQIVND (reference sequence). This CDR3 is CASSILDRDRGTQYF. Written as DNA, the CDR3 is TGTGCCAGTAGTATCCTGGACAGGGATAGGGGTACGCAGTATTTT.

This chain joins TRBV5-6 and TRBJ2-7, with no clear D. The CDR3 runs 11 residues. Per germline, CDR1 SGHDT and CDR2 YYEEEE. Deletions cut 4 bases from V and 6 bases from J, with 8 bases between. The CDR3 DNA is TGTGCCAGCAGCCGTTTGGGCGAGCAGTACTTC. It is translated as CASSRLGEQYF.

This clone occurred once. At one of its ends the junction is not consistent with the germline gene, which may arise from a read error. J is TRBJ2-1 and V is TRBV19, with unresolved D. The CDR3 covers 12 residues. CDR1 and CDR2 (germline): LNHDA, SQIVND (reference sequence). The CDR3 region has the DNA TGTGCCACTAGTGTAACCTACAATGAGCAGTTCTTC. It is translated as CATSVTYNEQFF.

This clone came up once. The chain couples TRBV7-7 to TRBJ1-3; 8 bases align to TRBD1. The CDR3 contains 13 residues. J lost 9 bases, V lost 5 bases, and 6 bases had no gene match. From germline, CDR1 is SSHAT and CDR2 FNYEAQ (reference sequence). Here the CDR3 reads CASSVGQDSTIYF. CDR3 bases: TGTGCCAGCAGCGTGGGACAGGACAGCACCATATATTTT.

The V call is TRBV28, the J call TRBJ2-7; D call uncertain. Trimming pared 6 bases from V and 3 bases from J, leaving 6 bases between. Germline CDR1 is MDHEN and CDR2 is SYDVKM. The CDR3 runs to 11 residues. The DNA of the CDR3 is TGTGCCAGCAGCTTGGGCTACGAGCAGTACTTC. It translates to CASSLGYEQYF. The full variable domain, rest sourced from reference TRBV28 and TRBJ2-7, is DVKVTQSSRYLVKRTGEKVFLECVQDMDHENMFWYRQDPGLGLRLIYFSYDVKMKEKGDIPEGYSVSREKKERFSLILESASTNQTSMYLCASSLGYEQYFGPGTRLTVT.

The chain couples TRBV6-1 to TRBJ2-3, with 8 bases matching TRBD1. Germline CDR1 and CDR2: MNHNS and SASEGT. J gave up 8 bases and V 4 bases, and 11 bases lay outside the gene matches. The CDR3 consists of 15 residues. CDR3 in amino acids: CASSAGQGRGGTQYF. In nucleotides, the CDR3 is TGTGCCAGCAGTGCCGGACAGGGCAGAGGAGGTACGCAGTATTTT.

CDR3 bases: TGTGCCAGCAGTAACGGGCAGCCGAGCTCTGGAAACACCATATATTTT. It encodes CASSNGQPSSGNTIYF. The chain recombines TRBV28 with TRBJ1-3; D ambiguous. Trimming pared 5 bases from V and 0 bases from J, leaving 14 bases between. The CDR3 extends over 16 amino acids. Looked up from germline, CDR1 is MDHEN and CDR2 is SYDVKM.

The chain recombines TRBV19 with TRBJ1-2; 9 bases line up with TRBD1. The CDR3 spans 16 residues. Losses at the gene ends were 4 bases for V and 4 bases for J; bases not matched to a gene: 10. Looked up from germline, CDR1 is LNHDA and CDR2 is SQIVND (reference sequence). In DNA form, the CDR3 reads TGTGCCAGTAGTACCGCCGGGACAGGGTTTGGCTATGGCTACACCTTC. As protein: CASSTAGTGFGYGYTF. The full variable domain, in which reference TRBV19 and TRBJ1-2 provide the parts outside the CDR3, is DGGITQSPKYLFRKEGQNVTLSCEQNLNHDAMYWYRQDPGQGLRLIYYSQIVNDFQKGDIAEGYSVSREKKESFPLTVTSAQKNPTAFYLCASSTAGTGFGYGYTFGSGTRLTVV.

The chain employs TRBV11-2 and TRBJ2-7, with 9 bases matching TRBD1. The germline V gene has CDR1 SGHAT and CDR2 FQNNGV. Germline trimming cut 3 bases from V and 5 bases from J; bases unmatched to any gene: 11. CDR3 length equals 16 residues. The CDR3 DNA reads TGTGCCAGCAGCTTTGTGGGTGGGACAGGGAGGGACGAGCAGTACTTC. This encodes CASSFVGGTGRDEQYF.

The chain links TRBV9 to TRBJ2-7; 9 nucleotides agree with TRBD2. The CDR3 is made up of 14 amino acids. Germline V gene data show CDR1 as SGDLS and CDR2 as YYNGEE. V lost 0 bases, J lost 4 bases, and 2 bases stayed unmatched. CDR3 coding DNA: TGTGCCAGCAGCGTAGGTAGCGGGGGATACGAGCAGTACTTC. This translates into CASSVGSGGYEQYF.

V is TRBV6-6 and J is TRBJ2-2, with D tentatively TRBD1 or TRBD2 (5 bases each). CDR1 MNHNY and CDR2 SVGAGI come from the germline V gene (reference sequence). The CDR3 contains 16 residues. The V and J ends lost 7 bases and 4 bases respectively, with 19 bases between them. The CDR3, as DNA: TGTGCCAGCACCCCGGGGCCCCCGGGACCCACCGGGGAGCTGTTTTTT. It yields the protein CASTPGPPGPTGELFF.

The chain uses TRBV4-1 and TRBJ2-7; D gene ambiguous. The CDR3 is 15 residues long. The ends were cut back, 0 bases at V and 0 bases at J, with 9 bases in the middle. Germline CDR1 reads MGHRA; CDR2 reads YSYEKL. The CDR3 region is CASSQDSRSSYEQYF. CDR3 bases: TGCGCCAGCAGCCAAGATTCCAGAAGCTCCTACGAGCAGTACTTC.

The chain uses TRBV7-9 and TRBJ2-1, with D tentatively TRBD1 or TRBD2 (5 bases each). Germline V gives CDR1 SEHNR, CDR2 FQNEAQ (reference sequence). The CDR3 sequence is 16 residues long. The V end lost 8 bases, the J end lost 3 bases, and 20 bases lay between the germline ends. The CDR3 loop reads CASVTTGAERYNEQFF. In DNA, the CDR3 is TGTGCCAGCGTCACAACCGGGGCGGAGCGCTACAATGAGCAGTTCTTC.

Remarks on this clone: Distinct nucleotide sequences in the sample also encode this CDR3. The chain combines TRBV4-2 with TRBJ2-1, with 10 bases identical to TRBD2. The CDR3 spans 17 residues. J lost 9 bases, V lost 1 base, and 12 bases had no gene match. Looked up from germline, CDR1 is LGHNA and CDR2 is YNFKEQ. CDR3 bases: TGTGCCAGCAGCCAAGTTGCTGAGCGGGGGGGCGTTGGTGAGCAGTTCTTC. Translated, it gives CASSQVAERGGVGEQFF.

The chain joins TRBV9 to TRBJ2-1; 7 bases align to TRBD2. Germline CDR1 is SGDLS and CDR2 is YYNGEE. The J segment lost 0 bases and the V segment lost 3 bases, leaving 12 bases of the junction unmatched. The CDR3 is 18 amino acids. Here the CDR3 reads CASSEGPFQRGSYNEQFF. CDR3 DNA sequence: TGTGCCAGCAGCGAGGGCCCTTTCCAGCGGGGCTCCTACAATGAGCAGTTCTTC.

The CDR3 loop is CAISEGTGVGQPQHF. The CDR3 coding sequence is TGTGCCATCAGTGAGGGGACAGGGGTGGGTCAGCCCCAGCATTTT. The V call is TRBV10-3, the J call TRBJ1-5; 10 positions match TRBD1. CDR1 and CDR2 (germline): ENHRY, SYGVKD. V dropped 2 bases and J dropped 6; count of bases not matched to a gene: 4. This CDR3 is 15 amino acids long.

V gene TRBV5-1 combines with J gene TRBJ2-1; D unclear. The CDR3 loop spans 13 amino acids. The germline V and J ends were trimmed by 3 bases and 7 bases, with 11 bases remaining between them. Germline-derived CDR1 and CDR2 are SGHRS and YFSETQ. The CDR3 bases are TGCGCCAGCAGCTCGCAGGATGGGAATGAGCAGTTCTTC. It yields the protein CASSSQDGNEQFF.

This clone appeared a few times. The gene calls are TRBV29-1 and TRBJ2-3; D is perhaps TRBD2 (6 bases). Deletions cut 3 bases from V and 1 base from J, with 14 bases between. The germline gives CDR1 SQVTM, CDR2 ANQGSEA. This CDR3 is built from 15 residues. The CDR3 sequence is CSVDDHRGGTDTQYF. The CDR3 DNA is TGCAGCGTTGATGACCACCGCGGGGGCACAGATACGCAGTATTTT.

The J gene is TRBJ1-3, the V gene TRBV7-8; a weak D match, TRBD1 (6 bases). The CDR3 is 16 amino acids. Germline V gene lookup returns CDR1 SGHVS and CDR2 FQNEAQ. V lost 4 bases and J 8 bases, leaving 21 bases between the germline ends. The CDR3 is CASSSDRQGGGDTIYF. CDR3 in DNA: TGTGCCAGCAGCTCCGACAGGCAGGGAGGGGGGGACACCATATATTTT. Complete variable domain (other parts from reference TRBV7-8 and TRBJ1-3): GAGVSQSPRYKVAKRGQDVALRCDPISGHVSLFWYQQALGQGPEFLTYFQNEAQLDKSGLPSDRFFAERPEGSVSTLKIQRTQQEDSAVYLCASSSDRQGGGDTIYFGEGSWLTVV.

CDR3 coding DNA: TGTGCCAGCAGCCAGGCACAGGGGGTAAACACTGAAGCTTTCTTT. The encoded protein is CASSQAQGVNTEAFF. This chain links TRBV4-2 with TRBJ1-1; 8 bases match TRBD1. V lost 3 bases and J lost 2; bases outside the gene matches: 5. The CDR3 is 15 amino acids. Germline assignment: CDR1 LGHNA and CDR2 YNFKEQ.